These 20 T cell receptor beta chains share one sample of origin, sequenced in a study of post-analysis software for immune sequencing data. Study results and caveats: In patients, about five TRBV segments were more frequent than in controls, with TRBV5-6, TRBV5-1 and TRBV20-1 among them.

Unique molecular identifiers were carried by the TCR beta cDNA libraries. TCRdb independently ran MiXCR on the PCR reads; one entry per CDR3 protein. Of 550,000 to 700,000 distinct CDR3 sequences listed, 44% are singletons. These receptors have no identified antigens. The source material was blood. The receptors originated from a girl aged 10 to 17 with multiple sclerosis.

The chain recombines TRBV14 with TRBJ2-7; maybe TRBD1 (5 bases). In germline, CDR1 is SGHDN, CDR2 FVKESK. V shed 4 bases and J shed 2 bases, with 12 bases lying between them. This CDR3 region has 14 residues. The CDR3: CASSRRGRAYEQYF. The CDR3, as DNA: TGTGCCAGCAGCCGTCGAGGCAGGGCCTACGAGCAGTACTTC.

The chain combines TRBV28 with TRBJ2-5; D may be TRBD2 (6 bases). This CDR3 is built from 13 residues. The V end was cut by 8 bases, the J end by 5 bases, with 15 bases between. Germline V CDR1 and CDR2: MDHEN, SYDVKM. In DNA form, the CDR3 reads TGTGCCAGCGGATTTTCAGGAGGGGAGACCCAGTACTTC. It is translated as CASGFSGGETQYF.

V is TRBV12-3 or TRBV12-4 and J is TRBJ2-1; 7 bases are shared with TRBD1. This CDR3 is built from 15 residues. The ends lost 4 bases at V and 3 bases at J; junction bases unmatched: 6. CDR3 loop: CASSSTGNDYNEQFF. The CDR3 bases are TGTGCCAGCAGTTCGACAGGGAACGACTACAATGAGCAGTTCTTC.

This clonotype was detected only once. J is TRBJ2-1 and V is TRBV20-1; TRBD2 agrees at 8 bases. The germline CDR1 and CDR2 sequences are DFQATT and SNEGSKA (reference sequence). This CDR3 comprises 14 residues. Trimming took 3 bases from V and 10 from J; bases not matched to a gene: 11. The CDR3 here is CSASGGARNSEQFF. Here the CDR3 DNA reads TGCAGTGCTAGCGGGGGGGCCAGGAATAGCGAGCAGTTCTTC.

J is TRBJ2-7 and V is TRBV6-1, with 7 bases that match TRBD1. Germline CDR1 reads MNHNS; CDR2 reads SASEGT. The CDR3 is 14 amino acids. Germline trimming cut 6 bases from V and 6 bases from J; bases unmatched to any gene: 11. DNA for the CDR3: TGTGCCAGCAGGGGCCCGGGACAGCGCGGCGAGCAGTACTTC. Encoded protein: CASRGPGQRGEQYF.

V gene TRBV7-9 combines with J gene TRBJ2-1; 9 nucleotides match TRBD2. J gave up 4 bases and V 5 bases, and 9 bases lay outside the gene matches. The CDR3 totals 16 residues. In germline, CDR1 is SEHNR, CDR2 FQNEAQ (reference sequence). CDR3 in amino acids: CASSPPGTSSYNEQFF. Written as DNA, the CDR3 is TGTGCCAGCAGCCCCCCCGGGACTAGCTCTTACAATGAGCAGTTCTTC.

This clonotype was seen more than once but under ten times. The V call is TRBV2, the J call TRBJ2-5; weak D call: TRBD2 (6 bases). The CDR3 has 15 residues. V was cut by 8 bases and J by 1 base, with 17 bases left in between. Germline lookup yields CDR1 SNHLY and CDR2 FYNNEI. CDR3 bases: TGTGCCAGCCAAGTGGGGGGTGGGGCCCAAGAGACCCAGTACTTC. Residues: CASQVGGGAQETQYF.

This clonotype showed up many times. V gene TRBV7-9 combines with J gene TRBJ1-2; D ambiguous. The ends were cut back, 7 bases at V and 2 bases at J, with 11 bases in the middle. Germline lookup yields CDR1 SEHNR and CDR2 FQNEAQ (reference sequence). The CDR3 loop spans 13 amino acids. CDR3 amino acids: CASNSDGNYGYTF. The CDR3 DNA is TGTGCCAGCAATTCGGACGGAAACTATGGCTACACCTTC.

This clonotype was counted only a few times. The genes are TRBV12-3 or TRBV12-4 and TRBJ2-3; D call uncertain. The CDR3 spans 13 residues. Deletions cut 3 bases from V and 2 bases from J, with 6 bases between. The CDR3 DNA is TGTGCCAGCAGTTTGGATTTCACAGATACGCAGTATTTT. As protein: CASSLDFTDTQYF.

This clonotype was found a few times. The rearrangement uses TRBV29-1 and TRBJ2-3, with 8 bases lining up with TRBD1. This CDR3 has 15 residues. Germline CDR1 reads SQVTM; CDR2 reads ANQGSEA. The junction had 11 bases not matched to a gene; V was cut back by 1 base and J by 8 bases. In nucleotides, the CDR3 is TGCAGCGTTGAAGGCATACAGGGGGGCAGGGGTACGCAGTATTTT. This codes for CSVEGIQGGRGTQYF.

Notes on this clonotype: Compared with germline, one end of the junction differs, possibly owing to a read error. V and J are TRBV9 and TRBJ1-1; TRBD1 matches at 7 bases. Germline V gives CDR1 SGDLS, CDR2 YYNGEE. The CDR3 runs to 12 residues. CDR3 sequence: CAGSATDREAFF. The CDR3 region has the DNA TGTGCCGGCAGCGCTACGGACAGGGAAGCTTTCTTT. Using reference TRBV9 and TRBJ1-1 for the parts outside the CDR3, the full variable domain is DSGVTQTPKHLITATGQRVTLRCSPRSGDLSVYWYQQSLDQGLQFLIQYYNGEERAKGNILERFSAQQFPDLHSELNLSSLELGDSALYFCAGSATDREAFFGQGTRLTVV.

V gene TRBV12-3 or TRBV12-4 combines with J gene TRBJ2-4, with 13 nucleotides matching TRBD2. CDR3 length equals 13 residues. V shed 6 bases and J 11 bases; nucleotides not matched to a gene: 4. In DNA form, the CDR3 reads TGTGCCAGCAGCGGACTAGCGGGAGCGGTTCAGTACTTC. It codes for CASSGLAGAVQYF.

V and J are TRBV9 and TRBJ2-1; 11 bases map to TRBD2. The CDR3 totals 15 residues. The ends lost 5 bases at V and 7 bases at J; junction bases unmatched: 8. Germline lookup yields CDR1 SGDLS and CDR2 YYNGEE. Written as DNA, the CDR3 is TGTGCCAGCAGTGAGCTAGCGGGGGGTGGGAATGAGCAGTTCTTC. Translation gives CASSELAGGGNEQFF.

This chain links TRBV7-9 with TRBJ2-7; TRBD1 matches at 10 bases. V shed 4 bases, J shed 4 bases, and the junction held 13 bases outside the gene matches. This CDR3 spans 17 amino acids. The germline V gene has CDR1 SEHNR and CDR2 FQNEAQ (reference sequence). CDR3 DNA: TGTGCCAGCAGCTCGACTGACAGGGGGCTAATGGGTTACGAGCAGTACTTC. Translation: CASSSTDRGLMGYEQYF.

The chain recombines TRBV7-2 with TRBJ2-5; 8 nucleotides line up with TRBD1. The CDR3 contains 14 residues. Germline V gives CDR1 SGHTA, CDR2 FQGNSA. The trim removed 1 base at V and 5 bases at J, leaving 3 bases unmatched. The CDR3 region is CASSLGTGMETQYF. The CDR3 DNA reads as TGTGCCAGCAGCTTAGGGACAGGGATGGAGACCCAGTACTTC.

The sample holds a few counts of this clonotype. The J gene is TRBJ2-1, the V gene TRBV12-3 or TRBV12-4; 8 bases agree with TRBD2. With V trimmed by 3 bases and J by 0 bases, 4 bases remained unmatched. The CDR3 runs 16 residues. The CDR3 bases are TGTGCCAGCAGTTTGATAGCGGGACTCTCCTACAATGAGCAGTTCTTC. Translation: CASSLIAGLSYNEQFF.

Only one count was recorded for this clonotype. The chain has TRBV7-2 and TRBJ2-5; 10 bases map to TRBD2. Matching the DNA end better, TRBJ2-7 makes the J call doubtful. CDR1 and CDR2 from the germline V gene are SGHTA and FQGNSA. This CDR3 contains 17 residues. CDR3 residues: CASSLFGLAGVGNEQYF. DNA for the CDR3: TGTGCCAGCAGCTTATTCGGCCTAGCGGGGGTCGGCAACGAGCAGTACTTC.

This clonotype has only one observation. Germline is not matched at one junction end, which may reflect a read error. This chain joins TRBV12-3 or TRBV12-4 and TRBJ2-3, with 7 bases lining up with TRBD1. The CDR3 consists of 15 residues. The CDR3 sequence is CASSLWAGGEDTQYF. For the CDR3, the DNA is TGTGCTAGCAGTTTATGGGCAGGGGGTGAAGATACGCAGTATTTT.

The V call is TRBV5-1, the J call TRBJ2-7; 10 bases match TRBD1. Germline V gene data show CDR1 as SGHRS and CDR2 as YFSETQ. This CDR3 is 15 amino acids long. The ends lost 3 bases at V and 0 bases at J; junction bases unmatched: 3. The CDR3, as DNA: TGCGCCAGCAGCTCCGGGACAGGGGTCTCCTACGAGCAGTACGTC. Translation: CASSSGTGVSYEQYV.

This clonotype appeared a few times. V is TRBV12-3 or TRBV12-4 and J is TRBJ2-7; D perhaps matches TRBD2 (5 bases). This CDR3 is built from 15 residues. V lost 1 base to trimming and J lost 2 bases, with 12 bases between them. The CDR3 is CASSLVGVPPYEQYF. CDR3 DNA sequence: TGTGCCAGCAGTTTAGTGGGAGTGCCCCCCTACGAGCAGTACTTC.